The 30 T cell receptor beta chains reported below all come from one sample, sequenced in a study of cytomegalovirus exposure and HLA in healthy donors. Primers: 60 Vbeta forward and 13 Jbeta reverse. Method: immunoSEQ multiplex PCR; TCRdb's copy keeps in-frame clones and lacks some. In the table there are about 140,000 clones, 70% to 90% of which are singletons. The sequenced sample was PBMCs. The receptors stem from a middle-aged man in good health and CMV-seronegative.

The V and J genes are TRBV4-3 and TRBJ2-1; 7 bases match TRBD2. CDR1 LGHNA and CDR2 YSLEER come from the germline V gene. There are 16 residues in the CDR3. V trimming: 0 bases; J trimming: 8 bases; junction bases outside the gene matches: 10. The CDR3: CASSQEGSGAGDEQFF. CDR3 nucleotides: TGCGCCAGCAGCCAAGAAGGAAGCGGGGCTGGGGATGAGCAGTTCTTC.

The genes are TRBV7-3 and TRBJ2-1; 7 bases are shared with TRBD1. This CDR3 contains 14 residues. After removal of 6 bases from V and 8 bases from J, the junction contained 10 bases not matched to a gene. Germline V gene sequence: CDR1 SGHTA, CDR2 FQGTGA. CDR3: CASSLGRGLDEQFF. The CDR3 nucleotides are TGTGCCAGCAGTCTTGGCAGGGGGTTGGATGAGCAGTTCTTC.

V is TRBV7-8 and J is TRBJ1-5, with 12 bases aligning to TRBD1. J was trimmed by 1 base and V by 5 bases; bases with no gene match: 6. The CDR3 is 17 amino acids. The germline V gene encodes CDR1 SGHVS and CDR2 FQNEAQ. The CDR3 DNA follows: TGTGCCAGCAGCGGGGACAGGGGGCCTTGGAGCAATCAGCCCCAGCATTTT. Translating gives CASSGDRGPWSNQPQHF.

J is TRBJ2-7 and V is TRBV5-6; TRBD1 matches 7 bases. With V trimmed by 3 bases and J by 3 bases, 3 bases remained unmatched. The CDR3 spans 13 residues. Germline values: CDR1 SGHDT, CDR2 YYEEEE. DNA for the CDR3: TGTGCCAGCAGCTCCCGGGACAGCTACGAGCAGTACTTC. The encoded protein is CASSSRDSYEQYF.

With respect to this clone: Germline and junction disagree at one end, which may indicate a read error. This sequence joins TRBV6-1 and TRBJ2-7, with D unresolved. In germline, CDR1 is MNHNS, CDR2 SASEGT. The CDR3 runs to 14 residues. The CDR3 coding sequence is TGTGCCGGCAGTGAAGCGTTCGTCGGCTACGAGCAGTACTTC. Its protein is CAGSEAFVGYEQYF.

This chain links TRBV29-1 with TRBJ2-1; 14 nucleotides agree with TRBD2. V lost 7 bases to trimming and J lost 7 bases; unmatched junction nucleotides: 6. The germline V gene encodes CDR1 SQVTM and CDR2 ANQGSEA. CDR3 length: 14 amino acids. DNA for the CDR3: TGCAGCGCGACTAGCGGGAGGGCCGGGAATGAGCAGTTCTTC. It specifies CSATSGRAGNEQFF.

The chain employs TRBV7-2 and TRBJ1-2; 7 bases are a match to TRBD1. V shed 1 base, J shed 12 bases, and the junction held 5 bases outside the gene matches. This CDR3 region has 12 residues. Germline V gene data show CDR1 as SGHTA and CDR2 as FQGNSA. CDR3 region: CASSLDAGGNTF. CDR3 nucleotides: TGTGCCAGCAGCTTAGACGCAGGGGGAAACACCTTC.

The V and J genes are TRBV5-6 and TRBJ2-7, with 7 nucleotides matching TRBD1. CDR3 length: 16 residues. CDR1 and CDR2 (germline): SGHDT, YYEEEE. V dropped 3 bases and J dropped 0; count of bases not matched to a gene: 9. CDR3 sequence: CASSSEQGTRSYEQYF. CDR3 nucleotides: TGTGCCAGCAGCTCAGAACAGGGGACACGCTCCTACGAGCAGTACTTC.

The V and J genes are TRBV4-1 and TRBJ2-1; possible D gene TRBD2, 6 bases. The CDR3 has 14 amino acids. V lost 0 bases to trimming and J lost 7 bases, with 10 bases between them. Per germline, CDR1 MGHRA and CDR2 YSYEKL. The CDR3 reads CASSQDLGRNEQFF. The CDR3 coding sequence is TGCGCCAGCAGCCAAGATCTAGGGAGGAATGAGCAGTTCTTC.

The chain employs TRBV5-6 and TRBJ2-1; TRBD2 matches at 9 bases. V trimming: 0 bases; J trimming: 5 bases; junction bases outside the gene matches: 9. Germline V gives CDR1 SGHDT, CDR2 YYEEEE. The CDR3 sequence is 17 residues long. The CDR3 reads CASSLVGSGGWNNEQFF. The CDR3 region has the DNA TGTGCCAGCAGCTTGGTAGGTAGCGGGGGCTGGAACAATGAGCAGTTCTTC.

The chain joins TRBV4-3 to TRBJ2-1; TRBD1 agrees at 8 bases. The CDR3 is made up of 15 amino acids. CDR1 is LGHNA and CDR2 is YSLEER in the germline V gene. With 0 bases clipped from V and 6 bases from J, the junction kept 4 bases outside the gene matches. The CDR3 reads CASSQDRTGLNEQFF. The CDR3 DNA is TGCGCCAGCAGCCAAGATAGGACAGGGCTCAATGAGCAGTTCTTC.

The table lists this clone with a count of one. The chain uses TRBV30 and TRBJ2-5; TRBD2 might be the D (5 bases). CDR1 GTSNPN and CDR2 SVGIG come from the germline V gene (reference sequence). The CDR3 spans 13 residues. Trimming shortened V by 2 bases and J by 11 bases, and 18 bases separated the two germline ends. The CDR3 coding sequence is TGTGCCTGGAGTCAAAGGGCAGACTACGGGCAGTACTTC. Its protein product is CAWSQRADYGQYF.

The J gene is TRBJ2-7, the V gene TRBV7-9; D is possibly TRBD1 (6 bases). Germline V gene lookup returns CDR1 SEHNR and CDR2 FQNEAQ (reference sequence). Trimming left V 6 bases short and J 7 bases short, with 13 bases between. The CDR3 sequence is 12 residues long. CDR3 loop: CASRKTGSEQYF. The DNA of the CDR3 is TGTGCCAGCAGGAAGACAGGTTCTGAGCAGTACTTC.

This chain uses TRBV21-1 with TRBJ2-5; no DNA check was done on the table's D call, TRBD2. TRBV21-1 is deemed a pseudogene. The CDR3 sequence is 15 residues long. For the CDR3, the DNA is TGTGCCAGCAGCAAAGAGGGGCTAGCGCGAGAGACCCAGTACTTC. Its translation: CASSKEGLARETQYF.

This chain joins TRBV28 and TRBJ1-2; no clear D gene. Germline lookup yields CDR1 MDHEN and CDR2 SYDVKM. V lost 2 bases, J lost 4 bases, and 17 bases lay in between. This CDR3 contains 16 residues. The CDR3 region is CASSLVVAAGSYGYTF. DNA of the CDR3: TGTGCCAGCAGTTTAGTCGTTGCGGCGGGGAGCTATGGCTACACCTTC.

The rearrangement links TRBV7-2 to TRBJ2-7; D not resolved. This CDR3 has 13 amino acids. Trimming took 3 bases from V and 3 from J, leaving 9 bases between them. Per the germline V gene, CDR1 is SGHTA and CDR2 is FQGNSA. In DNA form, the CDR3 reads TGTGCCAGCAGCTTGGGCAAGCTCTACGAGCAGTACTTC. Translating gives CASSLGKLYEQYF.

The chain links TRBV4-3 to TRBJ1-2; tentatively, D is TRBD1 (5 bases). CDR3 length: 15 residues. Germline-derived CDR1 and CDR2 are LGHNA and YSLEER. V was clipped by 0 bases and J by 4 bases, with 12 bases between them. Written as DNA, the CDR3 is TGCGCCAGCAGCCAAGATCTCGGGGGGTCCTATGGCTACACCTTC. Translation: CASSQDLGGSYGYTF.

This clone was observed a handful of times. The chain has TRBV9 and TRBJ2-7; 10 bases align to TRBD1. The ends lost 4 bases at V and 4 bases at J; junction bases unmatched: 8. Germline values: CDR1 SGDLS, CDR2 YYNGEE. This CDR3 spans 15 amino acids. CDR3 in amino acids: CASSTGTGDIYEQYF. The CDR3 region has the DNA TGTGCCAGCAGCACTGGGACAGGGGATATTTACGAGCAGTACTTC.

The gene calls are TRBV6-1 and TRBJ2-4; D possibly corresponds to TRBD1 (6 bases). Trimming removed 5 bases from V and 4 bases from J, with 12 bases in between. Looked up from germline, CDR1 is MNHNS and CDR2 is SASEGT. The CDR3 covers 14 residues. CDR3: CASSPQGPKNIQYF. The CDR3 DNA reads as TGTGCCAGCAGTCCACAGGGTCCTAAAAACATTCAGTACTTC.

The V call is TRBV29-1, the J call TRBJ2-1, with TRBD2 matching 8 bases. J was trimmed by 3 bases and V by 5 bases; bases with no gene match: 9. Looked up from germline, CDR1 is SQVTM and CDR2 is ANQGSEA. The CDR3 contains 15 residues. DNA for the CDR3: TGCAGCGTTCAAGCGGGGGTCATATACTACAATGAGCAGTTCTTC. As protein: CSVQAGVIYYNEQFF.

The genes are TRBV5-5 and TRBJ1-3, with D possibly being TRBD1 (6 bases). The V gene's germline CDR1 is SGHKS and CDR2 YYEKEE (reference sequence). V was pared by 4 bases and J by 5 bases, with 10 bases between. The CDR3 extends over 13 amino acids. CDR3 residues: CASSRTERNTIYF. The CDR3, as DNA: TGTGCCAGCAGCAGGACAGAAAGAAACACCATATATTTT.

This sequence joins TRBV5-1 and TRBJ2-2, with 9 bases matching TRBD1. V gave up 3 bases and J gave up 6 bases; unmatched junction bases: 3. Germline V gene data show CDR1 as SGHRS and CDR2 as YFSETQ. This CDR3 spans 14 amino acids. The CDR3: CASSWTGEAGELFF. CDR3 in DNA: TGCGCCAGCAGCTGGACAGGGGAGGCCGGGGAGCTGTTTTTT.

CDR3 loop: CASSLVPGGNYGYTF. In DNA, the CDR3 is TGTGCCAGCAGCTTAGTGCCAGGGGGCAACTATGGCTACACCTTC. The V and J genes are TRBV11-2 and TRBJ1-2; 8 nucleotides match TRBD1. CDR3 length: 15 residues. Germline CDR1 is SGHAT and CDR2 is FQNNGV. Trimming removed 1 base from V and 2 bases from J; junction bases left unmatched: 3.

The chain combines TRBV9 with TRBJ2-1, with D possibly being TRBD2 (5 bases). The ends were cut back, 2 bases at V and 8 bases at J, with 14 bases in the middle. There are 14 residues in the CDR3. The germline gives CDR1 SGDLS, CDR2 YYNGEE. In DNA, the CDR3 is TGTGCCAGCAGCGTGGCGGGCCCCGGGTATGAGCAGTTCTTC. Translating gives CASSVAGPGYEQFF.

This clone has only one observation. This sample also contains other DNA sequences that code for the same CDR3. The chain is built from TRBV27 and TRBJ2-1; 11 bases match TRBD2. With V trimmed by 5 bases and J by 7 bases, 4 bases remained unmatched. Germline V gives CDR1 MNHEY, CDR2 SMNVEV (reference sequence). The CDR3 extends over 14 amino acids. CDR3 nucleotide sequence: TGTGCCAGCAGTCTTGGGACTAGCGGAAATGAGCAGTTCTTC. This codes for CASSLGTSGNEQFF.

The V call is TRBV6-1, the J call TRBJ2-1, with D possibly matching TRBD1 (5 bases). Germline V gene sequence: CDR1 MNHNS, CDR2 SASEGT. This CDR3 has 12 residues. Between the trimmed V and J ends, which lost 6 bases and 7 bases, there was a span of 10 bases. CDR3 amino acids: CASSLQENEQFF. CDR3 nucleotides: TGTGCCAGCAGCCTACAGGAAAATGAGCAGTTCTTC.

The J gene is TRBJ2-7, the V gene TRBV7-2; 12 positions match TRBD2. Per germline, CDR1 SGHTA and CDR2 FQGNSA. This CDR3 is built from 14 residues. After removal of 5 bases from V and 5 bases from J, the junction contained 4 bases not matched to a gene. In DNA, the CDR3 is TGTGCCAGCAGCCCGACTAGCGGGAGAAACGAGCAGTACTTC. This codes for CASSPTSGRNEQYF.

J is TRBJ1-4 and V is TRBV13, with TRBD1 matching 11 bases. The CDR3 is 14 residues long. The germline CDR1 and CDR2 sequences are PRHDT and FYEKMQ (reference sequence). The junction had 5 bases not matched to a gene; V was cut back by 6 bases and J by 8 bases. CDR3 in amino acids: CASRRTGGREKLFF. Written as DNA, the CDR3 is TGTGCCAGCAGACGGACAGGGGGCAGGGAAAAACTGTTTTTT.

The chain combines TRBV6-7 with TRBJ2-1; 13 positions match TRBD2. TRBV6-7 is designated an ORF whose function remains uncertain. Unmatched junction bases numbered 13, after V lost 6 bases and J lost 2 bases. The CDR3 sequence is 19 residues long. CDR3 DNA: TGTGCCAGCAGCCACCCGGGACTAGCGGGACTGAGTACCTACAATGAGCAGTTCTTC. Translation gives CASSHPGLAGLSTYNEQFF.

The chain links TRBV7-2 to TRBJ2-2; 8 bases agree with TRBD1. The CDR3 is 15 amino acids. Germline V gives CDR1 SGHTA, CDR2 FQGNSA. The trim removed 2 bases at V and 4 bases at J, leaving 3 bases unmatched. The DNA of the CDR3 is TGTGCCAGCAGCTTACGGACAGGGCCCACCGGGGAGCTGTTTTTT. Translating it yields CASSLRTGPTGELFF.